This TCR beta chain was recorded in a study of OX40 agonist ivuxolimab in advanced cancers. In the case of this clone: As yet, its antigen is unknown.

Produced via immunoSEQ multiplex PCR; TCRdb's table is partial and in-frame only. The table includes about 59,000 clones, around 92% detected once. Study-wide points: No antigen was identified for the clonally expanded peripheral T cells.

This sequence was found in an adult with an advanced solid tumor such as melanoma, head and neck, liver or kidney cancer. The specimen was CD4+ or CD8+ T cells sorted from blood, collected in a trial of the OX40 agonist ivuxolimab.

CDR3 sequence reads: CASSWQGYNEQFF. In nucleotides, the CDR3 is TGTGCCAGCAGTTGGCAGGGGTACAATGAGCAGTTCTTC. V gene TRBV6-5 combines with J gene TRBJ2-1; D perhaps matches TRBD1 (6 bases). This CDR3 region has 13 residues. V gave up 4 bases and J gave up 4 bases, with 8 bases separating them. CDR1 is MNHEY and CDR2 is SVGAGI in the germline V gene.